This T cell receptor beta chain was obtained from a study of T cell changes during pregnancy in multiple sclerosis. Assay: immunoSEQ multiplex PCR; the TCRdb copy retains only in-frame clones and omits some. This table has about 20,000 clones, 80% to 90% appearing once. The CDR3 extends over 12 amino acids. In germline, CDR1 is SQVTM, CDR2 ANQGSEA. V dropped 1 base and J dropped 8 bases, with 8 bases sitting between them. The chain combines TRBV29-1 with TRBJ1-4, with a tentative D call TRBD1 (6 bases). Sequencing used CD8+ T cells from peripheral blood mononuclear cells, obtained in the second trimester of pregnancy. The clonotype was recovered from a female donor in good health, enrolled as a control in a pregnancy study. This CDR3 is CSVEGRGEKLFF. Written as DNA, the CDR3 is TGCAGCGTTGAAGGCAGGGGAGAAAAACTGTTTTTT.